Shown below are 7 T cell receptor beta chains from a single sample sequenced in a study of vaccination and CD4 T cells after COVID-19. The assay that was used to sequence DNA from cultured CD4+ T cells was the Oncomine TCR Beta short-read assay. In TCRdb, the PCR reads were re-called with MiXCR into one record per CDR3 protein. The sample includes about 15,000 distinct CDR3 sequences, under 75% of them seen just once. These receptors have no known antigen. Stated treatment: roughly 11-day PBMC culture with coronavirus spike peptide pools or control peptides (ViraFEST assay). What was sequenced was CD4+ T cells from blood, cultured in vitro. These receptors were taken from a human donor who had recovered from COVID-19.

In nucleotides, the CDR3 is TGTGCCAGCGTTGCCCAGGGACAGGCGACGGGCACTGAAGCTTTCTTT. Protein product: CASVAQGQATGTEAFF. The chain joins TRBV2 to TRBJ1-1; 8 bases fit TRBD1. The germline CDR1 and CDR2 sequences are SNHLY and FYNNEI. The junction had 15 bases not matched to a gene; V was cut back by 8 bases and J by 4 bases. This CDR3 has 16 residues.

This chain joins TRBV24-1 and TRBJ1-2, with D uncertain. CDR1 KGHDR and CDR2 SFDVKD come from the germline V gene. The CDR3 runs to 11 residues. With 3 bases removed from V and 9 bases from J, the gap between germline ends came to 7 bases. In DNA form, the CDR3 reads TGTGCCACCAGTGATGGGGTCCGCTACACCTTC. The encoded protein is CATSDGVRYTF.

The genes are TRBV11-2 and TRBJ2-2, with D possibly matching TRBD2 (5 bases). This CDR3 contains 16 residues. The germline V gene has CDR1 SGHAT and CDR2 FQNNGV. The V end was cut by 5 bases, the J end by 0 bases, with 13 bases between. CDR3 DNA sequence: TGTGCCAGCAGCCCGACTAAGCGATCGAACACCGGGGAGCTGTTTTTT. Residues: CASSPTKRSNTGELFF.

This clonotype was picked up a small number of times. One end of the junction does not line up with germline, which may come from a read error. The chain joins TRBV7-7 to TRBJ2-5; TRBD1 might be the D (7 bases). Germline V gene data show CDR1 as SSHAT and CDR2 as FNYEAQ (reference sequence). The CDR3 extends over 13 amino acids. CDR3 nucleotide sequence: TGTGCTAGCAGCACGCAGGGGGGAGAGACCCAGTACTTC. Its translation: CASSTQGGETQYF.

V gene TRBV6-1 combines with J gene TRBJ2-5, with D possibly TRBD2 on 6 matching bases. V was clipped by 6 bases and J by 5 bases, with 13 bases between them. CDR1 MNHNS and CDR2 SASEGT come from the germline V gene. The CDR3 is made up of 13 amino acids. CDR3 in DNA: TGTGCCAGCAGAGGCACGGGGAGGGAGACCCAGTACTTC. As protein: CASRGTGRETQYF.

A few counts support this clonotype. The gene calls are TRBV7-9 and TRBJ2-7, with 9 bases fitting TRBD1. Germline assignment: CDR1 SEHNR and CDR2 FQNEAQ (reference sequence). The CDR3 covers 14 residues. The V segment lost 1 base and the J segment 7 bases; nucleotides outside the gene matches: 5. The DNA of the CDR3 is TGTGCCAGCAGCTTAGGACAGGGGGTAGCGGAGCAGTACTTC. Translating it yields CASSLGQGVAEQYF.

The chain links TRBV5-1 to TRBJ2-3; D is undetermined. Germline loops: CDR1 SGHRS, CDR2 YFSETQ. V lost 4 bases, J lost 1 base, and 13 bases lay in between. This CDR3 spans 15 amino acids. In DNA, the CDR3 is TGCGCCAGCAGCCAGTCCTGGCTCGGCACAGATACGCAGTATTTT. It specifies CASSQSWLGTDTQYF.